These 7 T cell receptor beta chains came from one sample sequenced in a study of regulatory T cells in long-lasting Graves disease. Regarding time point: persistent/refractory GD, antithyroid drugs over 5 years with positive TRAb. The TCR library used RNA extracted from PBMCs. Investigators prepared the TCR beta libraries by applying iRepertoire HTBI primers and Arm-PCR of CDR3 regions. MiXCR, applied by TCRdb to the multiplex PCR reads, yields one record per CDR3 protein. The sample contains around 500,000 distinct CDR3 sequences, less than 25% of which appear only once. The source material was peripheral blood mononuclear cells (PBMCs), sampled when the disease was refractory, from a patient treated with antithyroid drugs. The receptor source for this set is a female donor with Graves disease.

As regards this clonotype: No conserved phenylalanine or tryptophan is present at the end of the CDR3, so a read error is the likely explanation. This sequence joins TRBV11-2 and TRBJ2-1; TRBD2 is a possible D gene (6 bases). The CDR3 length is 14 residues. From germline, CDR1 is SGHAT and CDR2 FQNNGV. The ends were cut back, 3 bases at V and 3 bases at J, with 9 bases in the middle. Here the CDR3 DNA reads TGTGCCAGCAGCTTCCTAGCGAGCTACAATGAGCAGTTCTCC. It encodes CASSFLASYNEQFS.

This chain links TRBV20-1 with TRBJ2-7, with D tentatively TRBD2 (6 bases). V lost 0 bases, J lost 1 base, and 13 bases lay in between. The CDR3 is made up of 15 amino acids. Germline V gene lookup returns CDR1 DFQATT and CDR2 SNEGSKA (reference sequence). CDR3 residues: CSARDRRGFSYEQYF. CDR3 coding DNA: TGCAGTGCTAGAGATCGCCGGGGGTTTTCCTACGAGCAGTACTTC.

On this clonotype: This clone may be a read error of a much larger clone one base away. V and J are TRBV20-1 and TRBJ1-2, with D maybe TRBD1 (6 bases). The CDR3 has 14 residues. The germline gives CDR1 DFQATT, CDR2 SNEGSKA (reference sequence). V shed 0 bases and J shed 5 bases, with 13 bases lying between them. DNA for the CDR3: TGCAGTGCTAGAGATGGGGGGGCAAGGTATGGCTACACCTTC. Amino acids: CSARDGGARYGYTF.

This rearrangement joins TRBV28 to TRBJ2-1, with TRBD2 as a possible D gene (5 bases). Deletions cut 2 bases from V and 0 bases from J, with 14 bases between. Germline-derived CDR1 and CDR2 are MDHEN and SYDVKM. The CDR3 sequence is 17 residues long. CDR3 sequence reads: CASSLKRVATSYNEQFF. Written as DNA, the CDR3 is TGTGCCAGCAGTTTAAAAAGAGTAGCGACCTCCTACAATGAGCAGTTCTTC.

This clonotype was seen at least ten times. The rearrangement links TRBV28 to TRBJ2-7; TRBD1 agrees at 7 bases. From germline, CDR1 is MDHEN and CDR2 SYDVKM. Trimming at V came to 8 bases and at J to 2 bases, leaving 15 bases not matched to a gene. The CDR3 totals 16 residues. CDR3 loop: CASGAKRGQPTYEQYF. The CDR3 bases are TGTGCCAGCGGCGCGAAACGGGGACAGCCTACCTACGAGCAGTACTTC.

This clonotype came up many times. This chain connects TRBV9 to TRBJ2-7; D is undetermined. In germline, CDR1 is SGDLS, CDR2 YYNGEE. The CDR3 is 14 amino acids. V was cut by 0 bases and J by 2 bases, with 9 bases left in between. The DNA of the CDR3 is TGTGCCAGCAGCGTAGGCGGCGGAACCTACGAGCAGTACTTC. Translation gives CASSVGGGTYEQYF.

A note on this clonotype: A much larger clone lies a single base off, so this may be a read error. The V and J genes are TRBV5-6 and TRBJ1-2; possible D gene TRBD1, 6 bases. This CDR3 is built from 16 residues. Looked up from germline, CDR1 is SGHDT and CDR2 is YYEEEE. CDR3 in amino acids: CASSRDTLWSTIGCTF. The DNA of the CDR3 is TGTGCCAGCAGCCGGGACACCCTTTGGTCGACTATAGGCTGCACCTTC.